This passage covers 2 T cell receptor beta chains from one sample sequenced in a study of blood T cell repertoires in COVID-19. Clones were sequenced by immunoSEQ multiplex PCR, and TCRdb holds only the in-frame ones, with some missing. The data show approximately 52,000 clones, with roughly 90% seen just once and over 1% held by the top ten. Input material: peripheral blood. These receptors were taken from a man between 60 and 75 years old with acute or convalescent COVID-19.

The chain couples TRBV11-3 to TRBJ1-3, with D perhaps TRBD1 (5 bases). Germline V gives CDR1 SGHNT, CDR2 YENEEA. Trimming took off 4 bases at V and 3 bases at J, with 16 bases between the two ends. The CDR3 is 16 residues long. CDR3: CASSYLGGRSGNTIYF. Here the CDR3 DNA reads TGTGCCAGCAGCTACCTGGGGGGTCGGAGTGGAAACACCATATATTTT.

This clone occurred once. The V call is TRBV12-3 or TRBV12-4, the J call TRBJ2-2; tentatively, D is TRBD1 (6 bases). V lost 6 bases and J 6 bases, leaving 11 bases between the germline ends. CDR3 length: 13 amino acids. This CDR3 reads CASSGTGSGELFF. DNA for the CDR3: TGTGCCAGCAGCGGAACAGGGTCCGGGGAGCTGTTTTTT.